The 14 T cell receptor beta chains listed next were all sequenced from one sample in a study of blood T cell repertoires in COVID-19. Sequencing used immunoSEQ multiplex PCR; TCRdb keeps in-frame clones, though not all of them. The sample yields about 310,000 clones, about 89% seen once. Sequenced sample: PBMCs or T cells enriched from blood (not recorded which). These receptors originate from a woman in her thirties or forties who had recovered from COVID-19.

This chain connects TRBV24-1 to TRBJ2-5, with TRBD1 identical over 7 bases. V was clipped by 8 bases and J by 2 bases; unmatched bases: 4. This CDR3 spans 13 amino acids. Germline-derived CDR1 and CDR2 are KGHDR and SFDVKD. CDR3 amino acids: CATMGTVQETQYF. The CDR3 DNA is TGTGCCACCATGGGGACAGTACAAGAGACCCAGTACTTC.

The count of this clone is one. J is TRBJ2-6 and V is TRBV28; no clear D. Germline CDR1 reads MDHEN; CDR2 reads SYDVKM. V dropped 4 bases and J dropped 3 bases, with 13 bases sitting between them. The CDR3 is 16 amino acids. As DNA, the CDR3 is TGTGCCAGCAGTTCCCCTTCGGGTGGTGGGGCCAACGTCCTGACTTTC. Amino acids: CASSSPSGGGANVLTF.

The chain links TRBV3-1 (or the pseudogene TRBV3-2) to TRBJ2-3, with D maybe TRBD2 (6 bases). The CDR3 consists of 16 residues. Between the trimmed V and J ends, which lost 3 bases and 0 bases, there was a span of 13 bases. Germline lookup yields CDR1 LGHDT and CDR2 YNNKEL (reference sequence). The CDR3 loop reads CASSHWDSSSTDTQYF. DNA for the CDR3: TGTGCCAGCAGCCACTGGGACTCTTCTAGCACAGATACGCAGTATTTT.

The V gene is TRBV15, the J gene TRBJ2-7; tentative D call: TRBD2 (5 bases). V shed 5 bases and J shed 3 bases, with 8 bases lying between them. This CDR3 spans 12 amino acids. The germline CDR1 and CDR2 sequences are LNHNV and YYDKDF (reference sequence). The DNA of the CDR3 is TGTGCCACCAGCGTCCGGGGCTACGAGCAGTACTTC. Protein: CATSVRGYEQYF. Combining the CDR3 with reference TRBV15 and TRBJ2-7 gives the whole variable domain DAMVIQNPRYQVTQFGKPVTLSCSQTLNHNVMYWYQQKSSQAPKLLFHYYDKDFNNEADTPDNFQSRRPNTSFCFLDIRSPGLGDTAMYLCATSVRGYEQYFGPGTRLTVT.

The chain has TRBV5-6 and TRBJ2-1; 11 bases align to TRBD1. The CDR3 length is 17 residues. The germline CDR1 and CDR2 sequences are SGHDT and YYEEEE. The V and J ends lost 2 bases and 7 bases, in that order; junction bases with no gene match: 11. The CDR3 sequence is CASSLWRDRGSRNEQFF. The CDR3 bases are TGTGCCAGCAGCTTATGGAGGGACAGGGGGTCTAGGAATGAGCAGTTCTTC.

This clone occurred once. The rearrangement links TRBV27 to TRBJ2-5, with D possibly TRBD2 on 6 matching bases. The V and J ends lost 7 bases and 3 bases respectively, with 18 bases between them. The germline gives CDR1 MNHEY, CDR2 SMNVEV (reference sequence). The CDR3 sequence is 15 residues long. The CDR3 DNA reads TGTGCCAGCAAACGACGCGGGGCTCTTGAAGAGACCCAGTACTTC. Translation gives CASKRRGALEETQYF.

The chain's CDR3 is CASSEVPRGETQYF. CDR3 coding DNA: TGTGCCAGCAGTGAAGTGCCGCGGGGGGAGACCCAGTACTTC. The J gene is TRBJ2-5, the V gene TRBV6-1; 7 bases are a match to TRBD2. The V and J ends lost 1 base and 5 bases, in that order; junction bases with no gene match: 4. Looked up from germline, CDR1 is MNHNS and CDR2 is SASEGT. The length of the CDR3 is 14 residues.

The chain is built from TRBV7-9 and TRBJ2-1, with 12 bases fitting TRBD2. This CDR3 contains 16 residues. Trimming took 4 bases from V and 7 from J; bases not matched to a gene: 8. The germline V gene has CDR1 SEHNR and CDR2 FQNEAQ (reference sequence). This chain's CDR3 is CASSSGGLAGSNEQFF. For the CDR3, the DNA is TGTGCCAGCAGCTCTGGTGGACTAGCGGGAAGTAATGAGCAGTTCTTC.

The chain is built from TRBV6-5 and TRBJ1-1; D is uncertain. With 8 bases removed from V and 0 bases from J, the gap between germline ends came to 13 bases. CDR3 length: 14 residues. Looked up from germline, CDR1 is MNHEY and CDR2 is SVGAGI. CDR3 in DNA: TGTGCCAGCCGTCTAGAACATTTGAACACTGAAGCTTTCTTT. Protein sequence: CASRLEHLNTEAFF.

The chain is built from TRBV29-1 and TRBJ1-1; no clear D. Trimming pared 4 bases from V and 4 bases from J, leaving 16 bases between. From germline, CDR1 is SQVTM and CDR2 ANQGSEA. This CDR3 contains 14 residues. CDR3: CSVAREGSSTEAFF. The CDR3 DNA reads TGCAGCGTTGCTCGGGAGGGATCAAGCACTGAAGCTTTCTTT.

The rearrangement uses TRBV9 and TRBJ2-7; 8 bases are shared with TRBD2. The CDR3 has 15 amino acids. Per germline, CDR1 SGDLS and CDR2 YYNGEE. The V and J ends lost 3 bases and 2 bases, in that order; junction bases with no gene match: 7. The CDR3: CASSAAGGAAYEQYF. Here the CDR3 DNA reads TGTGCCAGCAGCGCTGCCGGGGGGGCCGCCTACGAGCAGTACTTC. Full variable domain (rest looked up from reference TRBV9 and TRBJ2-7): DSGVTQTPKHLITATGQRVTLRCSPRSGDLSVYWYQQSLDQGLQFLIQYYNGEERAKGNILERFSAQQFPDLHSELNLSSLELGDSALYFCASSAAGGAAYEQYFGPGTRLTVT.

The chain carries TRBV3-1 (or the pseudogene TRBV3-2) and TRBJ1-1; weak D call: TRBD1 (6 bases). V was trimmed by 1 base and J by 12 bases, leaving 18 bases between them. This CDR3 has 14 residues. Germline V lookup: CDR1 LGHDT, CDR2 YNNKEL (reference sequence). CDR3 residues: CASSQVEDSLKTFF. The CDR3 coding sequence is TGTGCCAGCAGCCAAGTCGAGGACAGTTTGAAGACTTTCTTT.

The rearrangement uses TRBV10-3 and TRBJ1-3; D is undetermined. This CDR3 is built from 14 residues. Germline-derived CDR1 and CDR2 are ENHRY and SYGVKD. V shed 6 bases and J shed 0 bases, with 9 bases lying between them. The CDR3 nucleotides are TGTGCCATCAGGCCGGCGGACTCTGGAAACACCATATATTTT. Translated: CAIRPADSGNTIYF.

V is TRBV29-1 and J is TRBJ2-5, with 7 bases aligning to TRBD2. Trimming took 3 bases from V and 4 from J; bases not matched to a gene: 5. Germline V lookup: CDR1 SQVTM, CDR2 ANQGSEA. This CDR3 region has 13 residues. The CDR3 sequence is CSVDLASGETQYF. CDR3 DNA: TGCAGCGTTGATCTGGCTAGCGGAGAGACCCAGTACTTC.